The source of this T cell receptor beta chain is a study of T-cell memory formation after mild COVID-19. Study-level findings and limits: CD4+ clones that contracted lay mainly in CM and EM; CD8+ ones lay in EMRA. The study detected some responding clones in pre-infection memory, suggesting cross-reactive memory joined. There was a balanced CD4/CD8 profile in clones contracting day 15 to 85, and later expanders leaned CD4+.

Unmatched junction bases numbered 8, after V lost 2 bases and J lost 7 bases. The CDR3 is made up of 16 amino acids. Germline V gives CDR1 MGHRA, CDR2 YSYEKL. TCRalpha and TCRbeta libraries used 5'RACE with constant-segment primers and UMIs. TCRdb reprocessed the 5' RACE reads with MiXCR, giving one entry per CDR3 protein. The table lists approximately 300,000 distinct CDR3 sequences, approximately 15% of them singletons, with approximately 23% in the top ten. This clonotype was seen only once. As yet, its antigen is unknown. The sample taken for sequencing was PBMCs or a T cell subset sorted from them (not recorded which). This clonotype was obtained from a man aged 18 to 35 who had mild COVID-19 (a few samples of this study predate the infection). Cell type and time point are not known. The rearrangement links TRBV4-1 to TRBJ2-1, with 10 nucleotides matching TRBD1. CDR3 protein: CASSQLSGGQGNEQFF. The CDR3 DNA reads as TGCGCCAGCAGCCAACTATCCGGGGGACAGGGGAATGAGCAGTTCTTC.